This TCR beta chain was retrieved from a study of T cell responses to AZD1222 COVID-19 vaccine. Sequenced by immunoSEQ multiplex PCR; TCRdb stores in-frame clones only, minus some. The table records around 78,000 clones, 90% of them present only once. The CDR3 spans 14 residues. In germline, CDR1 is SNHLY, CDR2 FYNNEI. J was trimmed by 4 bases and V by 8 bases; bases with no gene match: 10. The rearrangement uses TRBV2 and TRBJ2-7; the match to TRBD1 covers 8 bases. The sample consisted of peripheral blood, taken 28 days after the second AZD1222 dose. The receptor comes from an adult who received the AZD1222 COVID-19 vaccine. CDR3 loop: CASLTGHRGYEQYF. For the CDR3, the DNA is TGTGCCAGCCTGACTGGCCACAGGGGGTACGAGCAGTACTTC. Filled out from reference TRBV2 and TRBJ2-7, the complete variable domain reads EPEVTQTPSHQVTQMGQEVILRCVPISNHLYFYWYRQILGQKVEFLVSFYNNEISEKSEIFDDQFSVERPDGSNFTLKIRSTKLEDSAMYFCASLTGHRGYEQYFGPGTRLTVT.